The clone carrying this TCR beta chain was observed once. Antigen: not known. The germline V and J ends were trimmed by 7 bases and 4 bases, with 13 bases remaining between them. Germline V gene data show CDR1 as MGHDK and CDR2 as SYGVNS. This CDR3 contains 13 residues. Libraries were prepared by immunoSEQ multiplex PCR; TCRdb keeps only in-frame clonotypes and omits some of them. The data show 120,000 to 150,000 clones, with just over 90% seen just once and approximately 2.9% held by the top ten. These data belong to a study of T cell responses to AZD1222 COVID-19 vaccine. Findings of the study overall: Variant regions that are unmutated are reportedly the target of nearly half of spike-specific TCRs.

The source of this sequence is an adult in good health. The gene calls are TRBV25-1 and TRBJ1-1; D not resolved. The specimen was peripheral blood, collected on day 0 of MenACWY control vaccination. CDR3 DNA sequence: TGTGCCAGCACCCTCAGCACTGGCACTGAAGCTTTCTTT. Translation gives CASTLSTGTEAFF.